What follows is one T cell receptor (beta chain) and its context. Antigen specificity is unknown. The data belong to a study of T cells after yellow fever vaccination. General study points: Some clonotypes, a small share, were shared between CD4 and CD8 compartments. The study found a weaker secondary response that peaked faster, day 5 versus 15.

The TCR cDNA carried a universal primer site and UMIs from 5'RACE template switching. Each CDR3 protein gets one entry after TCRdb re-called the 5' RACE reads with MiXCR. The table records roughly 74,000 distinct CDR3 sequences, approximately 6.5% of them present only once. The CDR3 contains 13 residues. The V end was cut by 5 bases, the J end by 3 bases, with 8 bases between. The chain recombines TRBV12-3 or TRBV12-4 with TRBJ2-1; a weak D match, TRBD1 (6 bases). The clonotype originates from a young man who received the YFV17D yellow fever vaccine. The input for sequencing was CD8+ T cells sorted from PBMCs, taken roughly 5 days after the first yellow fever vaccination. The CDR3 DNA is TGTGCCAGCAGTGAGACAGGCTACAATGAGCAGTTCTTC. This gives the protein CASSETGYNEQFF.